This TCR beta chain was sequenced for a study of long-term antiretroviral therapy in people with HIV. Study information: A decade or so separates the oldest specimens from the later 2015 immediate-ART recommendation. Points from the study as a whole: Among HIV repertoires, CDR3 length ranges were narrower than those of controls. Blood sampling spanned 2004 to 2017, possibly under older ART regimens. Clones showing expansion before ART dominated the repertoire at all time points.

As regards this clone: Its target is unknown.

This CDR3 is 16 amino acids long. The germline V gene encodes CDR1 SEHNR and CDR2 FQNEAQ (reference sequence). Trimming took 6 bases from V and 2 from J, leaving 17 bases between them. Runs used v3.0 of the immunoSEQ assay and were done at survey level. Clones were sequenced by immunoSEQ multiplex PCR, and TCRdb holds only the in-frame ones, with some missing. The sample records around 40,000 clones, around nine tenths being singletons. This sequence joins TRBV7-9 and TRBJ1-3; TRBD1 is a possible D gene (6 bases). The sequenced sample was unsorted PBMCs, obtained 0.1 years before starting antiretroviral therapy. The TCR was taken from a woman in her fifties or sixties with HIV. CDR3 in DNA: TGTGCCAGCAGGCCAAACGCGAGGGGGGCTGGAAACACCATATATTTT. Its translation: CASRPNARGAGNTIYF. The variable domain in full, with the rest retrieved from reference TRBV7-9 and TRBJ1-3, is DTGVSQNPRHKITKRGQNVTFRCDPISEHNRLYWYRQTLGQGPEFLTYFQNEAQLEKSRLLSDRFSAERPKGSFSTLEIQRTEQGDSAMYLCASRPNARGAGNTIYFGEGSWLTVV.